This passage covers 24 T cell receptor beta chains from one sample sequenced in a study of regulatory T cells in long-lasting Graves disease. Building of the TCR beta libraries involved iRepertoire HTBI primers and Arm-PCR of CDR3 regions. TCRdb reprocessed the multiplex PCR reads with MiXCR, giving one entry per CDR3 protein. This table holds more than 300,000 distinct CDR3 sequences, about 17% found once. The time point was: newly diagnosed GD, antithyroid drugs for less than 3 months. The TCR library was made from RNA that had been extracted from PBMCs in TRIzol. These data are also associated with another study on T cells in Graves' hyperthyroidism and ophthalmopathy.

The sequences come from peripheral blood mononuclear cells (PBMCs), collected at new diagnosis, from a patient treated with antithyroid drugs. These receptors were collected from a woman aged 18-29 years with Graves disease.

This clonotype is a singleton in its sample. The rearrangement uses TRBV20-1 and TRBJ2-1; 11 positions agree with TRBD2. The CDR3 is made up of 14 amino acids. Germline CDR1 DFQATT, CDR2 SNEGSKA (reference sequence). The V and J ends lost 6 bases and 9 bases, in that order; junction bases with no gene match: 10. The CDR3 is CSARVAGGLSEQFF. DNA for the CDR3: TGCAGTGCCCGAGTAGCGGGGGGGCTTAGTGAGCAGTTCTTC.

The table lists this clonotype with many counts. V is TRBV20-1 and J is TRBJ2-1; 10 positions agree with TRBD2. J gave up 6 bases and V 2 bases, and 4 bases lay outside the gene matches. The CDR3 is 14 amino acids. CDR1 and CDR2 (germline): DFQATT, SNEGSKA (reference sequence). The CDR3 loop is CSARRLAGLNEQFF. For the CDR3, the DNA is TGCAGTGCTAGAAGACTAGCGGGCCTCAATGAGCAGTTCTTC.

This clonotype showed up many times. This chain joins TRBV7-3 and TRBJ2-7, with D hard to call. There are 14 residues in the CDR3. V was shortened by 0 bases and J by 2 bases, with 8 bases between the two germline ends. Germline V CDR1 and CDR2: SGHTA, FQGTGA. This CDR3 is CASSLTAGAYEQYF. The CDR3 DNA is TGTGCCAGCAGCTTAACGGCAGGCGCCTACGAGCAGTACTTC.

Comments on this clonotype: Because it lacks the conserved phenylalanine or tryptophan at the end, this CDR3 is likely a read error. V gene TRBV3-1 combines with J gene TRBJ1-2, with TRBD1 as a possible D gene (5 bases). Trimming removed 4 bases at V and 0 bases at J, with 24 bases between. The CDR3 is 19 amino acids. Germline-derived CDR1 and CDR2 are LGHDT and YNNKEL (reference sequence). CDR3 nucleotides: TGTGCCAGCAGCCCCGAGCATGGGAGGGGCCGCACCCCTAACTATGGCTACACCTCC. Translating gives CASSPEHGRGRTPNYGYTS.

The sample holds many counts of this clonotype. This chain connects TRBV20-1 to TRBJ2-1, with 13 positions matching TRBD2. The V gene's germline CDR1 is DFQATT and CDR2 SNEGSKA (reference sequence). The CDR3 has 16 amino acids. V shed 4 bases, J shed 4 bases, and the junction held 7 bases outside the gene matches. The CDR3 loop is CSAIQLAGGPYNEQFF. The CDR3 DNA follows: TGCAGTGCTATACAACTAGCGGGAGGGCCTTACAATGAGCAGTTCTTC.

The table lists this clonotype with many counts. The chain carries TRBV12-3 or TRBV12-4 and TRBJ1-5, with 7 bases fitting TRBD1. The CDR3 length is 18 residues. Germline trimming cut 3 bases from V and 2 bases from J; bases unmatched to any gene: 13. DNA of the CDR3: TGTGCCAGCAGTTTGGAGAGACAGGGATTGGGTGGCAATCAGCCCCAGCATTTT. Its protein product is CASSLERQGLGGNQPQHF.

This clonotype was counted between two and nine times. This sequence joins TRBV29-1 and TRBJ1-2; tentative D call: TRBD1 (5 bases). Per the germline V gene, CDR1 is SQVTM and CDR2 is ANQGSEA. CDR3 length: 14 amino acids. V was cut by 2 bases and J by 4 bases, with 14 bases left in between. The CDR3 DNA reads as TGCAGCGTTGAAAGGGTAGGGGTTGGCTATGGCTACACCTTC. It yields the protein CSVERVGVGYGYTF.

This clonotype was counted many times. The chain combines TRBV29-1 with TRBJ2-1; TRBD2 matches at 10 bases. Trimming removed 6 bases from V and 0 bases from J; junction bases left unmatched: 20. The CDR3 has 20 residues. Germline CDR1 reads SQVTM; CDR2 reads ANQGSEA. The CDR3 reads CSVQGLAAQALRRSYNEQFF. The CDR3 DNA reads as TGCAGCGTCCAAGGACTAGCGGCGCAGGCTCTCCGGCGCTCCTACAATGAGCAGTTCTTC.

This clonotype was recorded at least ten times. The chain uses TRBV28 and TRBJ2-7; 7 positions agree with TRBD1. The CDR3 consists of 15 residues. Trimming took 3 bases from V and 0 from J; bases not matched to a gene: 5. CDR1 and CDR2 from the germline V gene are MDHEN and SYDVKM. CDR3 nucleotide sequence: TGTGCCAGCAGTTTGGTTACAGGGGCCTCCTACGAGCAGTACTTC. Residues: CASSLVTGASYEQYF.

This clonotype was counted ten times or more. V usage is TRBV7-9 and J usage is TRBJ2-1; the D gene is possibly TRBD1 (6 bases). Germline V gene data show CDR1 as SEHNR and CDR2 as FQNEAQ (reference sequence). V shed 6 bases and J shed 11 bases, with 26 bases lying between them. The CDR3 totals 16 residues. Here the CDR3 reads CASSPGSMKGVNKQFF. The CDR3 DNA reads TGTGCCAGCAGTCCCGGCTCGATGAAGGGGGTAAATAAGCAGTTCTTC.

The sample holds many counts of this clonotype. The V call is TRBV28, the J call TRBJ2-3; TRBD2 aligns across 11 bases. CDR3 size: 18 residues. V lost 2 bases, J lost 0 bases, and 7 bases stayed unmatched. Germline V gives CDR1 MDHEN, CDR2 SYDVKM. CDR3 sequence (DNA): TGTGCCAGCAGTTTACCCGCCGGGACTAGCGGTAGCACAGATACGCAGTATTTT. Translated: CASSLPAGTSGSTDTQYF.

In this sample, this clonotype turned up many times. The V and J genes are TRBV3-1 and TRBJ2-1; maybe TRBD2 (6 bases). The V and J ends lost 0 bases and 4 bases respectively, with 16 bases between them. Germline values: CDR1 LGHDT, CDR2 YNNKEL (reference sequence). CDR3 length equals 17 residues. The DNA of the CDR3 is TGTGCCAGCAGCCAAGATGTGAGGGACTCGAGGTACAATGAGCAGTTCTTC. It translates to CASSQDVRDSRYNEQFF.

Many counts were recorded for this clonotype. The CDR3: CASSLTTRGQETQYF. For the CDR3, the DNA is TGTGCCAGCAGCTTAACAACGAGGGGCCAAGAGACCCAGTACTTC. The gene calls are TRBV13 and TRBJ2-5; D possibly matches TRBD1 or TRBD2 (5 bases each). Germline loops: CDR1 PRHDT, CDR2 FYEKMQ (reference sequence). Trimming shortened V by 2 bases and J by 1 base, and 11 bases separated the two germline ends. The length of the CDR3 is 15 residues.

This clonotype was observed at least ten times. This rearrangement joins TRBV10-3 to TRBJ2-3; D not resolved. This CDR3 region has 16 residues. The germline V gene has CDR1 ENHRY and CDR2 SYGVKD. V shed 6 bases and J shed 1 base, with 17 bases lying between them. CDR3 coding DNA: TGTGCCATCAGCCGACCCGAGTCCCTCGGCACAGATACGCAGTATTTT. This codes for CAISRPESLGTDTQYF.

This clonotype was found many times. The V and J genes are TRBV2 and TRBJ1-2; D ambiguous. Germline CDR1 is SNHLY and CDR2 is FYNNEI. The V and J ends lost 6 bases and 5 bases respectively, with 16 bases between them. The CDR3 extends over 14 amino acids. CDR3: CASRGRMFTYGYTF. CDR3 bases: TGTGCCAGCAGAGGCCGAATGTTTACGTATGGCTACACCTTC. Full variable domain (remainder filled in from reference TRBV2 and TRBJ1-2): EPEVTQTPSHQVTQMGQEVILRCVPISNHLYFYWYRQILGQKVEFLVSFYNNEISEKSEIFDDQFSVERPDGSNFTLKIRSTKLEDSAMYFCASRGRMFTYGYTFGSGTRLTVV.

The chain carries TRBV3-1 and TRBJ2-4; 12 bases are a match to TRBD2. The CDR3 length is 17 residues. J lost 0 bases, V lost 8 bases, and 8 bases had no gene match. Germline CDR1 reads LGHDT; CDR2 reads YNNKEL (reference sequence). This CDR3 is CASSWTSGIGAKNIQYF. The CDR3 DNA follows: TGTGCCAGCTCGTGGACTAGCGGGATCGGAGCCAAAAACATTCAGTACTTC.

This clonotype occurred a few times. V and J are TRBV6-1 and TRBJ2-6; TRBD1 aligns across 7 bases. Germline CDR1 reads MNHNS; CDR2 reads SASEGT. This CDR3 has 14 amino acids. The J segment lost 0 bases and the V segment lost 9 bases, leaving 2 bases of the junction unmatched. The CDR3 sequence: CARGDSSGANVLTF. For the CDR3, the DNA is TGTGCCAGGGGGGACAGCTCTGGGGCCAACGTCCTGACTTTC.

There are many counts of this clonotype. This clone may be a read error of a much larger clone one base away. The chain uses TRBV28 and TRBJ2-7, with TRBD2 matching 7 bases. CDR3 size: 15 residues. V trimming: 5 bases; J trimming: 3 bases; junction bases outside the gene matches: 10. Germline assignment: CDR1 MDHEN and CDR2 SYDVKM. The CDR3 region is CASSPPPSGLYEQYF. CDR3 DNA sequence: TGTGCCAGCAGTCCCCCCCCTAGCGGACTCTACGAGCAGTACTTC.

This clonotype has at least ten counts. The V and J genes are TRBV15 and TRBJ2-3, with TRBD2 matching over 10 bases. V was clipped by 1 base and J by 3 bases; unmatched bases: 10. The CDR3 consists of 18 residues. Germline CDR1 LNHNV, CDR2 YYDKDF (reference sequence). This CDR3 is CATSRAAGGPITTDTQYF. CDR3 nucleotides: TGTGCCACCAGCAGAGCAGCGGGGGGGCCAATTACGACAGATACGCAGTATTTT.

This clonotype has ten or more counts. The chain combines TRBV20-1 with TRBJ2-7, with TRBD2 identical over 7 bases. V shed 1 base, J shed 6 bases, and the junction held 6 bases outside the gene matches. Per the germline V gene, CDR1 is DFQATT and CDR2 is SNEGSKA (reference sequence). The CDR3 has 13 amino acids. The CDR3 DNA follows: TGCAGTGCTAGAGTCGGGCGCGGGAGCGAGCAGTACTTC. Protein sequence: CSARVGRGSEQYF.

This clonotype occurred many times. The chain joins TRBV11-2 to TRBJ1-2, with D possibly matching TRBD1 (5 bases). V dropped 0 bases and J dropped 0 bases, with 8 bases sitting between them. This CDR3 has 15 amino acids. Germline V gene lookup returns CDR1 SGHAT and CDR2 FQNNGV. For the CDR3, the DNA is TGTGCCAGCAGCTTAGAGAGGGGATCTAACTATGGCTACACCTTC. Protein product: CASSLERGSNYGYTF.

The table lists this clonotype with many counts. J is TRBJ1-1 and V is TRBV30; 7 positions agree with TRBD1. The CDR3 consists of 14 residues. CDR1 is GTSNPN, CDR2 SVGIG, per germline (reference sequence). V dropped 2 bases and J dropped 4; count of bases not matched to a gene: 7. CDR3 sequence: CAWSYRGEGTEAFF. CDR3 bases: TGTGCCTGGAGTTACAGGGGTGAGGGCACTGAAGCTTTCTTT.

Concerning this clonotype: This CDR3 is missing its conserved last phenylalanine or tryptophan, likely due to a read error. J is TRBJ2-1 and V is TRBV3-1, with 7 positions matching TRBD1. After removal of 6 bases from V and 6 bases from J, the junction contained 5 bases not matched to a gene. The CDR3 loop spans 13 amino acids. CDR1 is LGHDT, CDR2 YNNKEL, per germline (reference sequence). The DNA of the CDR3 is TGTGCCAGCAGTCCGTCAGGGGGCAATGAGCAGTTCATC. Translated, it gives CASSPSGGNEQFI.

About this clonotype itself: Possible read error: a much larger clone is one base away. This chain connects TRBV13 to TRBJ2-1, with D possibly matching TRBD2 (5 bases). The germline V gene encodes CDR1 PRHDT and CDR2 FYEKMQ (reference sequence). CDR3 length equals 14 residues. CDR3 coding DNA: TGTGCCAGCAGCTTTCAGGAGGCGGTCAATGAGCAGCTCTTC. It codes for CASSFQEAVNEQLF.